This T cell receptor beta chain is drawn from a study of blood T cell repertoires in COVID-19. Trimming took off 1 base at V and 6 bases at J, with 11 bases between the two ends. The CDR3 is 13 amino acids. Germline values: CDR1 SGHRS, CDR2 YFSETQ. Authors' data handling: Reference gene primer amplification in the assay estimated nucleated cell counts. Some clones are missing from TCRdb's copy, which holds only in-frame ones; the method was immunoSEQ multiplex PCR. V and J calls and clone size follow that table, whereas D and trimming were derived from the DNA. The table lists 39,000 or so clones, 90% to 95% of them singletons, with 2% to 2.5% in the top ten.

This chain joins TRBV5-1 and TRBJ2-7; TRBD2 might be the D (6 bases). This receptor was obtained from a man in his fifties or sixties with active COVID-19. Sequences were obtained from peripheral blood. The CDR3 bases are TGCGCCAGCAGCTTGCTGTCCGGGGGCGAGCAGTACTTC. It encodes CASSLLSGGEQYF.